Below, 28 T cell receptor beta chains from the same sample are listed, as sequenced in a study of blood T cells in healthy people across ages. With a J-beta primer mix and a sample-barcoded 5' primer, a second PCR ran roughly 6 to 11 cycles. TCRdb reprocessed the 5' RACE reads via MiXCR and lists one record per CDR3 protein. The sample lists about 1.7 million distinct CDR3 sequences, 28% occurring once. Source material: blood. Receptor source: a woman aged 25 to 39 in good health.

The gene calls are TRBV12-3 or TRBV12-4 and TRBJ1-2; D remains ambiguous. This CDR3 is built from 14 residues. Trimming cost V 3 bases and J 4 bases, with 12 bases left between them. The CDR3 here is CASSFRVHPYGYTF. CDR3 nucleotide sequence: TGTGCCAGCAGTTTCCGAGTACACCCCTATGGCTACACCTTC.

About this clonotype: This sequence may be a read error, since a much larger clone differs from it by one base. The chain links TRBV4-1 to TRBJ2-5; tentative D call: TRBD2 (6 bases). CDR1 and CDR2 (germline): MGHRA, YSYEKL. This CDR3 is built from 15 residues. The DNA for the CDR3 is TGCGCCGGCAGCCAAAGAGGGACTTATAAAGAGACCCAGTACTTC. Residues: CAGSQRGTYKETQYF.

The V gene is TRBV11-2, the J gene TRBJ2-4; TRBD2 matches 9 bases. Germline assignment: CDR1 SGHAT and CDR2 FQNNGV. CDR3 length equals 16 residues. V was clipped by 3 bases and J by 13 bases; unmatched bases: 16. DNA for the CDR3: TGTGCCAGCAGCTTTTCTAGCGGGATAGTCGGTAATGAGCAGTACTTC. Translating gives CASSFSSGIVGNEQYF.

This chain links TRBV28 with TRBJ1-1, with TRBD1 matching 10 bases. CDR3 length: 16 residues. Germline CDR1 and CDR2: MDHEN and SYDVKM. Trimming took 5 bases from V and 4 from J; bases not matched to a gene: 10. CDR3 amino acids: CASSALTGGDGTEAFF. The CDR3 DNA is TGTGCCAGCAGTGCCTTGACAGGGGGCGACGGCACTGAAGCTTTCTTT.

There are a few counts of this clonotype. This chain uses TRBV4-1 with TRBJ1-2, with a possible D match to TRBD1 (5 bases). V shed 1 base and J shed 7 bases, with 16 bases lying between them. The CDR3 covers 15 residues. The germline gives CDR1 MGHRA, CDR2 YSYEKL. CDR3 sequence: CASSQVGGYLGGYTF. The CDR3 DNA is TGCGCCAGCAGCCAAGTGGGGGGGTACCTCGGTGGCTACACCTTC.

This clonotype was detected a few times. The V call is TRBV9, the J call TRBJ2-3; 10 positions match TRBD2. Looked up from germline, CDR1 is SGDLS and CDR2 is YYNGEE. The CDR3 runs to 16 residues. V was clipped by 6 bases and J by 5 bases; unmatched bases: 12. CDR3 residues: CASIGLLAGVGDTQYF. DNA of the CDR3: TGTGCCAGCATCGGCTTGCTAGCGGGAGTTGGAGATACGCAGTATTTT.

This clonotype showed up just a few times. The chain joins TRBV7-3 to TRBJ2-1, with TRBD1 identical over 9 bases. The V gene's germline CDR1 is SGHTA and CDR2 FQGTGA. After removal of 2 bases from V and 7 bases from J, the junction contained 6 bases not matched to a gene. There are 15 residues in the CDR3. DNA of the CDR3: TGTGCCAGCAGCTTACCGACAGGGGGTGGGAATGAGCAGTTCTTC. The encoded protein is CASSLPTGGGNEQFF.

V is TRBV29-1 and J is TRBJ1-1; TRBD1 is a possible D gene (6 bases). The CDR3 totals 13 residues. Germline assignment: CDR1 SQVTM and CDR2 ANQGSEA. Trimming took 7 bases from V and 1 from J, leaving 13 bases between them. The CDR3 is CSAGQLANTEAFF. In nucleotides, the CDR3 is TGCAGCGCAGGACAGCTCGCGAACACTGAAGCTTTCTTT.

The chain joins TRBV2 to TRBJ2-7, with D tentatively TRBD1 (5 bases). V was clipped by 3 bases and J by 6 bases, with 15 bases between them. The CDR3 is 14 amino acids. Germline CDR1 is SNHLY and CDR2 is FYNNEI. The chain's CDR3 is CASSDTRERAEQYF. CDR3 DNA sequence: TGTGCCAGCAGTGACACCAGGGAACGGGCCGAGCAGTACTTC.

The V and J genes are TRBV20-1 and TRBJ1-1; possibly TRBD1 for D (5 bases). The CDR3 sequence is 14 residues long. Germline loops: CDR1 DFQATT, CDR2 SNEGSKA (reference sequence). Trimming took 5 bases from V and 6 from J, leaving 19 bases between them. The CDR3 protein is CSAGRDSLLAEAFF. As DNA, the CDR3 is TGCAGTGCTGGCCGGGACTCACTCCTCGCTGAAGCTTTCTTT.

The gene calls are TRBV19 and TRBJ1-2, with D possibly TRBD1 on 5 matching bases. The V gene's germline CDR1 is LNHDA and CDR2 SQIVND (reference sequence). The CDR3 consists of 15 residues. V was clipped by 3 bases and J by 6 bases, with 17 bases between them. The CDR3 nucleotides read TGTGCCAGTAGTATCTCGGTGGGACGACTCGATGGCTACACCTTC. It translates to CASSISVGRLDGYTF.

This clonotype was observed at least ten times. The chain joins TRBV20-1 to TRBJ1-2; D ambiguous. From germline, CDR1 is DFQATT and CDR2 SNEGSKA (reference sequence). The CDR3 extends over 13 amino acids. Deletions cut 6 bases from V and 4 bases from J, with 15 bases between. The CDR3 is CSAVIARSYGYTF. CDR3 DNA: TGCAGTGCCGTTATCGCGCGGAGCTATGGCTACACCTTC.

This clonotype was counted only a few times. This chain connects TRBV5-4 to TRBJ1-2; TRBD1 matches 9 bases. J gave up 5 bases and V 0 bases, and 5 bases lay outside the gene matches. From germline, CDR1 is SGHNT and CDR2 YYREEE (reference sequence). The CDR3 is 15 residues long. The CDR3 DNA reads TGTGCCAGCAGCTTGGCCACACAGGGGGCTTATGGCTACACCTTC. This encodes CASSLATQGAYGYTF.

This chain uses TRBV12-3 or TRBV12-4 with TRBJ2-5; 9 bases map to TRBD2. The CDR3 spans 13 residues. V lost 8 bases and J lost 1; bases outside the gene matches: 2. The CDR3 DNA reads TGTGCCAGCGCGGGACTAGCCCAAGAGACCCAGTACTTC. This sequence encodes CASAGLAQETQYF.

This clonotype was recorded many times. This chain uses TRBV20-1 with TRBJ1-2; 11 positions match TRBD1. The CDR3 length is 15 residues. Germline V lookup: CDR1 DFQATT, CDR2 SNEGSKA (reference sequence). The V gene end was trimmed by 6 bases and the J gene end by 2 bases; junction bases not matched to a gene: 8. CDR3 in DNA: TGCAGTGCCCCCGGACAGGGGGCAACGAACTATGGCTACACCTTC. This sequence encodes CSAPGQGATNYGYTF.

V gene TRBV6-5 combines with J gene TRBJ2-5, with 8 bases matching TRBD2. The V gene's germline CDR1 is MNHEY and CDR2 SVGAGI. This CDR3 spans 16 amino acids. Trimming at V came to 2 bases and at J to 11 bases, leaving 16 bases not matched to a gene. CDR3 nucleotide sequence: TGTGCCAGCAGTTACCCGGAAGCGGGAGTCTACAATGAGCAGTACTTC. It yields the protein CASSYPEAGVYNEQYF.

The V gene is TRBV9, the J gene TRBJ2-5; D unresolved. Germline CDR1 reads SGDLS; CDR2 reads YYNGEE. This CDR3 spans 14 amino acids. V lost 2 bases and J 11 bases, leaving 19 bases between the germline ends. The CDR3 region has the DNA TGTGCCAGCAGCGTCCATGGAGCAGGAATAGAGCAGTACTTC. Its translation: CASSVHGAGIEQYF. The full variable domain, rest sourced from reference TRBV9 and TRBJ2-5, is DSGVTQTPKHLITATGQRVTLRCSPRSGDLSVYWYQQSLDQGLQFLIQYYNGEERAKGNILERFSAQQFPDLHSELNLSSLELGDSALYFCASSVHGAGIEQYFGPGTRLLVL.

This rearrangement joins TRBV2 to TRBJ1-6, with a weak D call TRBD1 (5 bases). The V end was cut by 7 bases, the J end by 5 bases, with 6 bases between. CDR1 SNHLY and CDR2 FYNNEI come from the germline V gene. This CDR3 is 12 amino acids long. This CDR3 is CASTGNNSPLHF. CDR3 nucleotide sequence: TGTGCCAGCACAGGGAATAATTCACCCCTCCACTTT.

This clonotype was detected ten times or more. The V gene is TRBV7-2, the J gene TRBJ2-7; 8 nucleotides match TRBD2. This CDR3 has 14 residues. Germline-derived CDR1 and CDR2 are SGHTA and FQGNSA. Trimming removed 4 bases from V and 1 base from J; junction bases left unmatched: 3. CDR3 amino acids: CASSSTSVSYEQYF. The CDR3, as DNA: TGTGCCAGCAGCTCGACTAGCGTGTCCTACGAGCAGTACTTC.

On this clonotype itself: A much larger clone differs from this one at a single base, so this may be a read error. This chain joins TRBV27 and TRBJ2-1; D is unresolved. V lost 3 bases, J lost 5 bases, and 11 bases lay in between. Per germline, CDR1 MNHEY and CDR2 SMNVEV (reference sequence). The CDR3 has 14 residues. CDR3 DNA: TGTGCCAGCAGTTTTCTAGGGTCCCACAATGAGCAGTTCTTC. Translation: CASSFLGSHNEQFF.

Regarding this clonotype: Compared with germline, one end of the junction differs, possibly owing to a read error. This chain connects TRBV6-6 to TRBJ1-2, with 9 bases aligning to TRBD1. The CDR3 extends over 15 amino acids. Germline CDR1 MNHNY, CDR2 SVGAGI (reference sequence). The DNA of the CDR3 is TGTGCCGGCAGTTCCTCCGGACAGGGGAACTATGGCTACACCTTC. The encoded protein is CAGSSSGQGNYGYTF.

This clonotype was counted at least ten times. This rearrangement joins TRBV15 to TRBJ2-5; D not resolved. The germline V and J ends were trimmed by 0 bases and 4 bases, with 3 bases remaining between them. The CDR3 has 12 residues. Germline CDR1 and CDR2: LNHNV and YYDKDF (reference sequence). CDR3 coding DNA: TGTGCCACCAGCAGAGATATAGAGACCCAGTACTTC. Translating it yields CATSRDIETQYF.

This clonotype came up a few times. The V call is TRBV2, the J call TRBJ1-6; tentative D call: TRBD1 (5 bases). V lost 7 bases and J 7 bases, leaving 11 bases between the germline ends. The CDR3 extends over 13 amino acids. Germline V gene data show CDR1 as SNHLY and CDR2 as FYNNEI. CDR3 in amino acids: CASTREGNSPLHF. CDR3 coding DNA: TGTGCCAGCACCAGGGAGGGAAATTCACCCCTCCACTTT.

A few counts support this clonotype. This may stem from a read error, because a much larger clone lies one nucleotide away. This chain uses TRBV6-5 with TRBJ2-1, with 7 positions matching TRBD1. V was clipped by 6 bases and J by 13 bases; unmatched bases: 15. CDR3 length: 14 residues. The germline V gene has CDR1 MNHEY and CDR2 SVGAGI. The CDR3 DNA reads as TGTGCCAGCAGCTCCGGGACAGACCAAAACATTCAGTTCTTC. As protein: CASSSGTDQNIQFF.

This clonotype has at least ten counts. This sequence joins TRBV28 and TRBJ1-5, with D maybe TRBD1 (5 bases). The CDR3 is 15 amino acids. V was trimmed by 6 bases and J by 2 bases, leaving 14 bases between them. In germline, CDR1 is MDHEN, CDR2 SYDVKM. DNA for the CDR3: TGTGCCAGCAGCTGGGGGGTTACTGGCAATCAGCCCCAGCATTTT. Translated: CASSWGVTGNQPQHF. The full variable domain, completed using reference TRBV28 and TRBJ1-5, is DVKVTQSSRYLVKRTGEKVFLECVQDMDHENMFWYRQDPGLGLRLIYFSYDVKMKEKGDIPEGYSVSREKKERFSLILESASTNQTSMYLCASSWGVTGNQPQHFGDGTRLSIL.

Ten or more counts support this clonotype. J is TRBJ2-1 and V is TRBV29-1, with a weak D call TRBD2 (7 bases). The CDR3 sequence is 14 residues long. Germline V lookup: CDR1 SQVTM, CDR2 ANQGSEA. With 7 bases removed from V and 3 bases from J, the gap between germline ends came to 16 bases. The CDR3 DNA follows: TGCAGCGCTATCATGCGGGGGCGCTACAATGAGCAGTTCTTC. It yields the protein CSAIMRGRYNEQFF.

On this clonotype: Possible read error: a much larger clone is one base away. The chain combines TRBV11-1 with TRBJ2-7; the match to TRBD1 covers 8 bases. Trimming removed 1 base from V and 2 bases from J; junction bases left unmatched: 7. CDR1 and CDR2 (germline): SGHAT, FQDESV (reference sequence). The CDR3 has 16 amino acids. The CDR3 here is CASSLGGHRGAYEQYF. The DNA for the CDR3 is TGTGCCAGCAGCTTAGGGGGGCACAGGGGGGCCTACGAGCAGTACTTC.

The J gene is TRBJ1-4, the V gene TRBV4-2; 8 positions match TRBD1. V was pared by 4 bases and J by 7 bases, with 11 bases of the junction left unmatched. Germline V gives CDR1 LGHNA, CDR2 YNFKEQ. CDR3 length: 16 residues. In DNA form, the CDR3 reads TGTGCCAGCAGCCCAACCGTTGACAGGGGTGGTGAAAAACTGTTTTTT. Translating gives CASSPTVDRGGEKLFF.